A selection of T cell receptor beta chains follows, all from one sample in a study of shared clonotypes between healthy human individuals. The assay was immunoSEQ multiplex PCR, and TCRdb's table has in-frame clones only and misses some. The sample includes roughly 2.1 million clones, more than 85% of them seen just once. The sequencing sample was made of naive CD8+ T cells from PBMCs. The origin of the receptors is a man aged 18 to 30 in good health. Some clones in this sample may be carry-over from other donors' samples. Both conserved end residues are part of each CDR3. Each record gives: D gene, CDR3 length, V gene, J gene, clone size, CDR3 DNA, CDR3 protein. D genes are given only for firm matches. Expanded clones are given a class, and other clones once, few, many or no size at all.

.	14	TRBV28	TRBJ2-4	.	TGTGCCACCCTTGGGAGTAACGGGCTAGACATTCAGTACTTC	CATLGSNGLDIQYF
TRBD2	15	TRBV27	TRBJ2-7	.	TGTGCCAGCAGTCCGGATGGACTAGCGGGATACGAGCAGTACTTC	CASSPDGLAGYEQYF
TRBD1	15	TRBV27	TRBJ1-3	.	TGTGCCAGCAGTCTGGGACAGGGGGCTGGAAACACCATATATTTT	CASSLGQGAGNTIYF
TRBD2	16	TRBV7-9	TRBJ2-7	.	TGTGCCAGCAGCTTAATGCCTAGCGGGTCTTCCTACGAGCAGTACTTC	CASSLMPSGSSYEQYF
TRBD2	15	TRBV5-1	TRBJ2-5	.	TGCGCCAGCAGCCCGGGACTAGCGGGAAGAGAGACCCAGTACTTC	CASSPGLAGRETQYF
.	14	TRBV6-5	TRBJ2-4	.	TGTGCCAGCAGTTACTCGTTGGATTTCAACATTCAGTACTTC	CASSYSLDFNIQYF
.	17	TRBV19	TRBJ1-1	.	TGTGCCAGTAGTATAGATAGTGGGGGCAGGGAGAACACTGAAGCTTTCTTT	CASSIDSGGRENTEAFF
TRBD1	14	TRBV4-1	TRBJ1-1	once	TGCGCCAGCAGTTCCCCAACAGGGGTTGGAGAGGCTTTCTTT	CASSSPTGVGEAFF
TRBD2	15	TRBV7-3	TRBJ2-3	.	TGTGCCAGCAGCTTTACTAGCGACCGCACAGATACGCAGTATTTT	CASSFTSDRTDTQYF
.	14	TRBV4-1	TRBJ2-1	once	TGCGCCAGCAGCCCGGCGCGGACCAACAATGAGCAGTTCTTC	CASSPARTNNEQFF
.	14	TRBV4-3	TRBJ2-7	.	TGCGCCAGCAGCCAAGATTACACAGGGCTCGAGCAGTACTTC	CASSQDYTGLEQYF
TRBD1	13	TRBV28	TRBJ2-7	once	TGTGCCAGCAGTTTACAGGGGGTCTACGAGCAGTACTTC	CASSLQGVYEQYF
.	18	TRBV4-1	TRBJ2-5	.	TGCGCCAGCAGCCAAGTCCGACGGCTAGCGTCCGAGGGAGAGACCCAGTACTTC	CASSQVRRLASEGETQYF
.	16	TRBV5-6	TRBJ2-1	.	TGTGCCAGCAGCCGACTGAGGGACACAGATATTTATGAGCAGTTCTTC	CASSRLRDTDIYEQFF